The 6 T cell receptor beta chains below were found in one sample sequenced in a study of cytomegalovirus exposure and HLA in healthy donors. The PCR made use of 60 Vbeta and 13 Jbeta primers. Here immunoSEQ multiplex PCR was the method, and the copy in TCRdb shows in-frame clones only, minus some. The sample gives 150,000 to 200,000 clones, just over 75% of which show up once; just over 2% is in the top ten. The material sequenced was PBMCs. All receptors derive from a woman in her twenties or thirties in good health and CMV-seropositive.

The chain employs TRBV10-3 and TRBJ2-1, with D tentatively TRBD2 (6 bases). The CDR3 runs 16 residues. The germline CDR1 and CDR2 sequences are ENHRY and SYGVKD. V shed 1 base and J shed 4 bases, with 14 bases lying between them. This chain's CDR3 is CAISEFSSEVYNEQFF. The DNA for the CDR3 is TGTGCCATCAGTGAGTTCTCTAGCGAGGTTTACAATGAGCAGTTCTTC.

This chain connects TRBV5-1 to TRBJ2-7; the match to TRBD2 covers 7 bases. With 4 bases clipped from V and 2 bases from J, the junction kept 9 bases outside the gene matches. Germline lookup yields CDR1 SGHRS and CDR2 YFSETQ. CDR3 size: 15 residues. CDR3 sequence reads: CASSPQRDGAYEQYF. CDR3 coding DNA: TGCGCCAGCAGCCCCCAGCGGGATGGGGCCTACGAGCAGTACTTC.

This clone showed up many times. The chain links TRBV7-9 to TRBJ2-7; 7 nucleotides match TRBD1. This CDR3 is built from 13 residues. V was clipped by 3 bases and J by 5 bases; unmatched bases: 4. The germline gives CDR1 SEHNR, CDR2 FQNEAQ (reference sequence). In nucleotides, the CDR3 is TGTGCCAGCAGCTTGGGGACAGAAAACGAGCAGTACTTC. Amino acid sequence: CASSLGTENEQYF. The full variable domain, completed using reference TRBV7-9 and TRBJ2-7, is DTGVSQNPRHKITKRGQNVTFRCDPISEHNRLYWYRQTLGQGPEFLTYFQNEAQLEKSRLLSDRFSAERPKGSFSTLEIQRTEQGDSAMYLCASSLGTENEQYFGPGTRLTVT.

This chain joins TRBV5-1 and TRBJ2-1; the match to TRBD2 covers 9 bases. The CDR3 extends over 14 amino acids. Germline V gene sequence: CDR1 SGHRS, CDR2 YFSETQ. Losses at the gene ends were 0 bases for V and 11 bases for J; bases not matched to a gene: 6. The CDR3 region is CASSLELAGPQQFF. The CDR3 DNA reads TGCGCCAGCAGCTTGGAACTAGCGGGCCCTCAGCAGTTCTTC.

This clone was seen more than once but under ten times. The gene calls are TRBV30 and TRBJ1-2; D is unresolved. The CDR3 length is 13 residues. CDR1 is GTSNPN, CDR2 SVGIG, per germline (reference sequence). Trimming took off 1 base at V and 2 bases at J, with 8 bases between the two ends. The CDR3 DNA follows: TGTGCCTGGAGTGCTTCAGAAAACTATGGCTACACCTTC. It yields the protein CAWSASENYGYTF.

The gene calls are TRBV7-8 and TRBJ1-4, with TRBD1 matching 7 bases. Germline V lookup: CDR1 SGHVS, CDR2 FQNEAQ. The CDR3 runs to 22 residues. The ends lost 4 bases at V and 4 bases at J; junction bases unmatched: 27. CDR3 sequence: CASSSLRGQRIPGEYNNEKLFF. The CDR3 DNA reads as TGTGCCAGCAGCTCGCTGCGGGGACAGCGGATCCCTGGGGAGTATAATAATGAAAAACTGTTTTTT.